The 22 T cell receptor beta chains below all came from one sample that was sequenced in a study of T-cell memory formation after mild COVID-19. TCRdb fed the 5' RACE reads into MiXCR, producing one record per CDR3 protein. Of a few hundred thousand distinct CDR3 sequences listed, less than 20% are singletons. Input material: PBMCs or a T cell subset sorted from them (not recorded which). These receptors were collected from a man younger than 35 who had mild COVID-19 (a few samples of this study predate the infection). Cell type and time point are not known.

The rearrangement joins TRBV5-1 to TRBJ2-1; tentatively, D is TRBD1 or TRBD2 (5 bases each). Per germline, CDR1 SGHRS and CDR2 YFSETQ. Trimming cost V 0 bases and J 8 bases, with 12 bases left between them. The CDR3 extends over 14 amino acids. The chain's CDR3 is CASSLAGAKDEQFF. The CDR3 nucleotides are TGCGCCAGCAGCTTGGCCGGGGCGAAGGATGAGCAGTTCTTC.

This clonotype showed up just a few times. CDR3 coding DNA: TGCGCCAGCAGCCAGTCTACAGGGGCTCCGGGCAAAAACATTCAGTACTTC. Translated, it gives CASSQSTGAPGKNIQYF. This chain uses TRBV4-3 with TRBJ2-4; 7 bases line up with TRBD1. CDR1 is LGHNA, CDR2 YSLEER, per germline. The CDR3 covers 17 residues. J gave up 3 bases and V 3 bases, and 11 bases lay outside the gene matches.

As DNA, the CDR3 is TGTGCCAGCAGCCCGATAGCGGGGGGGCACAAGACCCAGTACTTC. Protein sequence: CASSPIAGGHKTQYF. The chain employs TRBV12-3 or TRBV12-4 and TRBJ2-5; 11 bases are shared with TRBD2. CDR3 size: 15 residues. Trimming took 6 bases from V and 6 from J; bases not matched to a gene: 9.

This clonotype was seen repeatedly, ten times or more. The V and J genes are TRBV7-8 and TRBJ2-4; D perhaps matches TRBD2 (6 bases). Per the germline V gene, CDR1 is SGHVS and CDR2 is FQNEAQ. The CDR3 contains 14 residues. Trimming left V 2 bases short and J 6 bases short, with 11 bases between. The CDR3 reads CASSLWRDGNIQYF. The CDR3 DNA sequence: TGTGCCAGCAGCTTATGGCGGGACGGAAACATTCAGTACTTC.

A few counts support this clonotype. The chain combines TRBV5-4 with TRBJ1-2; possibly TRBD1 for D (5 bases). Looked up from germline, CDR1 is SGHNT and CDR2 is YYREEE (reference sequence). This CDR3 is 13 amino acids long. V was pared by 3 bases and J by 7 bases, with 13 bases between. The CDR3 spells CASSWGTASGYTF. In DNA form, the CDR3 reads TGTGCCAGCAGCTGGGGCACGGCCTCTGGCTACACCTTC.

The rearrangement links TRBV6-2 or TRBV6-3 to TRBJ2-1; D gene unclear. Germline V gene lookup returns CDR1 MNHEY and CDR2 SVGEGT. Trimming stripped 8 bases from V and 1 base from J, with 6 bases between. The CDR3 extends over 12 amino acids. CDR3 nucleotide sequence: TGTGCCAGCTGGGCTTCCTACAATGAGCAGTTCTTC. Protein sequence: CASWASYNEQFF.

This clonotype turned up a few times. The CDR3 DNA reads TGTGCCACAAATAGCGGGGGACCGAACACCGGGGAGCTGTTTTTT. This encodes CATNSGGPNTGELFF. The rearrangement links TRBV10-3 to TRBJ2-2, with 9 bases aligning to TRBD2. CDR1 is ENHRY, CDR2 SYGVKD, per germline. The CDR3 is 15 residues long. V trimming: 10 bases; J trimming: 0 bases; junction bases outside the gene matches: 6.

CDR3 DNA: TGTGCCAGCAGCGTAGCTGAGGGCAGGGGAACAGATACGCAGTATTTT. Translation gives CASSVAEGRGTDTQYF. The chain uses TRBV9 and TRBJ2-3; a weak D match, TRBD1 (6 bases). Germline V gene sequence: CDR1 SGDLS, CDR2 YYNGEE. Trimming left V 0 bases short and J 3 bases short, with 14 bases between. The length of the CDR3 is 16 residues. The variable domain in full, completed from reference TRBV9 and TRBJ2-3, reads DSGVTQTPKHLITATGQRVTLRCSPRSGDLSVYWYQQSLDQGLQFLIQYYNGEERAKGNILERFSAQQFPDLHSELNLSSLELGDSALYFCASSVAEGRGTDTQYFGPGTRLTVL.

This clonotype is classed as medium-sized. V gene TRBV7-2 combines with J gene TRBJ1-5; D is undetermined. The CDR3 length is 13 residues. The germline V and J ends were trimmed by 1 base and 10 bases, with 11 bases remaining between them. CDR1 is SGHTA and CDR2 is FQGNSA in the germline V gene. CDR3: CASSLDDIQPQHF. In nucleotides, the CDR3 is TGTGCCAGCAGCTTAGACGATATCCAACCCCAGCATTTT.

The chain links TRBV28 to TRBJ1-3; 7 bases fit TRBD1. This CDR3 region has 16 residues. Trimming cost V 4 bases and J 0 bases; bases outside gene matches: 6. CDR1 is MDHEN and CDR2 is SYDVKM in the germline V gene. Here the CDR3 DNA reads TGTGCCAGCAGTTCCAGACAGGGAGCCTCTGGAAACACCATATATTTT. The encoded protein is CASSSRQGASGNTIYF.

This clonotype was seen only a few times. The J gene is TRBJ2-2, the V gene TRBV5-1, with a possible D match to TRBD2 (5 bases). In germline, CDR1 is SGHRS, CDR2 YFSETQ. CDR3 length: 17 residues. Trimming shortened V by 4 bases and J by 2 bases, and 18 bases separated the two germline ends. The chain's CDR3 is CASSKTTQEKNTGELFF. In DNA form, the CDR3 reads TGCGCCAGCAGCAAGACTACACAAGAGAAAAACACCGGGGAGCTGTTTTTT.

The rearrangement uses TRBV2 and TRBJ2-2; D may correspond to TRBD1 or TRBD2 (6 bases each). This CDR3 is built from 15 residues. Germline CDR1 and CDR2: SNHLY and FYNNEI. The V and J ends lost 7 bases and 6 bases respectively, with 18 bases between them. The CDR3 nucleotides are TGTGCCAGCAAGGACCTGAGGGGGGTCGCCGGGGAGCTGTTTTTT. The encoded protein is CASKDLRGVAGELFF.

This clonotype showed up many times. The chain is built from TRBV12-3 or TRBV12-4 and TRBJ2-3; D gene unclear. The CDR3 contains 12 residues. Trimming removed 5 bases at V and 6 bases at J, with 9 bases between. CDR3 nucleotide sequence: TGTGCCAGCAGTCACCGATGGGATACGCAGTATTTT. Its translation: CASSHRWDTQYF.

J is TRBJ1-5 and V is TRBV6-2 or TRBV6-3; no clear D gene. Trimming shortened V by 4 bases and J by 4 bases, and 11 bases separated the two germline ends. In germline, CDR1 is MNHEY, CDR2 SVGEGT. This CDR3 is 14 amino acids long. The DNA for the CDR3 is TGTGCCAGCAGTTGGAAGGGTGGGAATCAGCCCCAGCATTTT. It translates to CASSWKGGNQPQHF.

The CDR3 sequence: CASSQGGQPNSPLHF. For the CDR3, the DNA is TGCGCCAGCAGCCAAGGGGGGCAGCCCAATTCACCCCTCCACTTT. The chain has TRBV4-3 and TRBJ1-6; possibly TRBD1 for D (6 bases). The CDR3 has 15 amino acids. Per germline, CDR1 LGHNA and CDR2 YSLEER. V was trimmed by 1 base and J by 7 bases, leaving 11 bases between them.

This clonotype was seen a handful of times. The chain has TRBV20-1 and TRBJ1-2; maybe TRBD1 (5 bases). V was trimmed by 3 bases and J by 0 bases, leaving 8 bases between them. The CDR3 runs to 13 residues. Germline CDR1 DFQATT, CDR2 SNEGSKA (reference sequence). The CDR3 loop is CSARTASNYGYTF. In DNA, the CDR3 is TGCAGTGCTAGGACAGCTTCTAACTATGGCTACACCTTC.

The rearrangement links TRBV20-1 to TRBJ2-5, with 7 bases that match TRBD2. CDR3 size: 13 residues. V shed 6 bases and J 4 bases; nucleotides not matched to a gene: 8. The germline CDR1 and CDR2 sequences are DFQATT and SNEGSKA (reference sequence). The CDR3 region is CSARRPSGETQYF. CDR3 coding DNA: TGCAGTGCCCGGCGGCCTAGCGGAGAGACCCAGTACTTC.

The gene calls are TRBV2 and TRBJ1-2, with 9 positions matching TRBD1. This CDR3 is built from 14 residues. Trimming at V came to 6 bases and at J to 8 bases, leaving 10 bases not matched to a gene. The germline V gene has CDR1 SNHLY and CDR2 FYNNEI. The chain's CDR3 is CASRIRDRDKGYTF. CDR3 DNA: TGTGCCAGCAGGATCCGGGACAGGGATAAAGGCTACACCTTC.

The rearrangement links TRBV7-3 to TRBJ2-5; no clear D gene. The CDR3 runs to 13 residues. The V gene lost 4 bases and the J gene lost 5 bases, with 11 bases spanning the gap. Germline V gene sequence: CDR1 SGHTA, CDR2 FQGTGA. CDR3 DNA: TGTGCCAGCAGCTCCTCGGTCCAGGAGACCCAGTACTTC. Encoded protein: CASSSSVQETQYF.

This chain joins TRBV6-2 or TRBV6-3 and TRBJ1-1; D remains ambiguous. Between the trimmed V and J ends, which lost 0 bases and 10 bases, there was a span of 9 bases. The CDR3 length is 12 residues. Germline values: CDR1 MNHEY, CDR2 SVGEGT. The CDR3 reads CASSYSWARAFF. The CDR3 nucleotides read TGTGCCAGCAGTTACTCTTGGGCGAGAGCTTTCTTT.

This chain joins TRBV12-3 or TRBV12-4 and TRBJ2-4; D not resolved. The CDR3 extends over 11 amino acids. V was clipped by 4 bases and J by 6 bases, with 4 bases between them. CDR3 sequence reads: CASSSGNIQYF. The CDR3 bases are TGTGCCAGCAGTTCTGGAAACATTCAGTACTTC.

The chain carries TRBV11-2 and TRBJ2-2; tentatively, D is TRBD2 (6 bases). In germline, CDR1 is SGHAT, CDR2 FQNNGV. The CDR3 is 16 residues long. V lost 5 bases and J lost 1, with 14 bases in between. The CDR3: CASSPARDLNTGELFF. The CDR3 region has the DNA TGTGCCAGCAGCCCCGCCCGGGACTTGAACACCGGGGAGCTGTTTTTT.